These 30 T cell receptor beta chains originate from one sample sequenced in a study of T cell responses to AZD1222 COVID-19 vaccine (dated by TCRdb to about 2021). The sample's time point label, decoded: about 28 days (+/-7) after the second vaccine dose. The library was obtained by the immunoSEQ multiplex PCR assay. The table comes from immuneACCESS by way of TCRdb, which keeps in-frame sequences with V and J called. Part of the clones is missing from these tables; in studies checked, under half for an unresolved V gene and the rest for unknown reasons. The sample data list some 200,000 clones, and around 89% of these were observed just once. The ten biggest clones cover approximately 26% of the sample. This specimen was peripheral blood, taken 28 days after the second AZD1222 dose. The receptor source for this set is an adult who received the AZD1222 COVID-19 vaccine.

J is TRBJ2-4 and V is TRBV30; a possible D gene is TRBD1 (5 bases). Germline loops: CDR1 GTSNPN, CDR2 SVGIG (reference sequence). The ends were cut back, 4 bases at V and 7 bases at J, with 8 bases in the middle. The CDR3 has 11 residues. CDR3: CAWTKGNIQYF. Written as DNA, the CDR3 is TGTGCCTGGACCAAGGGGAACATTCAGTACTTC.

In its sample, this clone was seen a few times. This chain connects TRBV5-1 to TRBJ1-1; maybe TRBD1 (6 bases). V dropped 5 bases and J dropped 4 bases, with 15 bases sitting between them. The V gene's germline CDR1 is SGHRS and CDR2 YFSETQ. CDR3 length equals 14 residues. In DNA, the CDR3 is TGCGCCAGCAGAACCCAACAGGGAGGCACTGAAGCTTTCTTT. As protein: CASRTQQGGTEAFF.

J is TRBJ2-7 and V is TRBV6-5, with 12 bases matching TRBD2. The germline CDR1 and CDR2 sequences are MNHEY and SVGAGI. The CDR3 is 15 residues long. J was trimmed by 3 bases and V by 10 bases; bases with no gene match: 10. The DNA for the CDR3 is TGTGCCACCCTTCGAGCGGGACTAGCGGGCTACGAGCAGTACTTC. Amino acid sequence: CATLRAGLAGYEQYF.

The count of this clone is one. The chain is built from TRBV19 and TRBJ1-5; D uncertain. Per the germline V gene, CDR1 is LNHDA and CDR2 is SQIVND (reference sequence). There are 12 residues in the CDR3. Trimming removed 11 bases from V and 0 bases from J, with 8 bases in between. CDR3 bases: TGTGCCCAACGGGATAGCAATCAGCCCCAGCATTTT. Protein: CAQRDSNQPQHF.

The CDR3 sequence: CASSEVTGLAGADKQYF. Here the CDR3 DNA reads TGTGCCAGCAGTGAAGTAACAGGACTAGCGGGAGCGGATAAGCAGTACTTC. This sequence joins TRBV6-1 and TRBJ2-7; 13 bases map to TRBD2. The CDR3 is 17 amino acids. With 1 base clipped from V and 8 bases from J, the junction kept 11 bases outside the gene matches. Germline CDR1 is MNHNS and CDR2 is SASEGT.

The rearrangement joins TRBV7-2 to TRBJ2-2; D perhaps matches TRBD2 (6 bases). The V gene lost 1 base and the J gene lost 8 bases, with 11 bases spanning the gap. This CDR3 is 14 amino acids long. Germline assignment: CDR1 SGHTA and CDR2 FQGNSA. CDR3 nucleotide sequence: TGTGCCAGCAGCTTAGGGGCTAGCGTTGGGGAGCTGTTTTTT. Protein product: CASSLGASVGELFF.

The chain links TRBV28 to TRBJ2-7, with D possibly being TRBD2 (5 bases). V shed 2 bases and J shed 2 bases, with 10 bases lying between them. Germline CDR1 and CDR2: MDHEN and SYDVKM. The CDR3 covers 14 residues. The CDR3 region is CASSLLQRTYEQYF. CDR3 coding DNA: TGTGCCAGCAGTTTACTCCAGCGGACCTACGAGCAGTACTTC.

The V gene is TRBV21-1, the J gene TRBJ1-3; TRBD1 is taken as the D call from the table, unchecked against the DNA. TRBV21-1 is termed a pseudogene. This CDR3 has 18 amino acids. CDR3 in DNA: TGTGCCAGCAGGAAAAGGACCCACAGGGAGCTCTCTGGAAACACCATATATTTT. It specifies CASRKRTHRELSGNTIYF.

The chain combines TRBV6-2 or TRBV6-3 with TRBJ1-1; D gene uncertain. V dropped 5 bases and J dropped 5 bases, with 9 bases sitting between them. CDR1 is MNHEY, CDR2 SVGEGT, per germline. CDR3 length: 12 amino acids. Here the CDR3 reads CASSHPGTEAFF. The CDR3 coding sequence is TGTGCCAGCAGTCATCCGGGTACTGAAGCTTTCTTT.

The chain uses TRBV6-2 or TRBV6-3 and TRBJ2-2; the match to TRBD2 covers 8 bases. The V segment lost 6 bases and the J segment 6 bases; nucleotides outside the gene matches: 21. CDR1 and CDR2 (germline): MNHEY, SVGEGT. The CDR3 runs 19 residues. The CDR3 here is CASSPLGTWTSSASGELFF. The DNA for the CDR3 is TGTGCCAGCAGCCCACTCGGCACCTGGACTAGCTCGGCCTCCGGGGAGCTGTTTTTT.

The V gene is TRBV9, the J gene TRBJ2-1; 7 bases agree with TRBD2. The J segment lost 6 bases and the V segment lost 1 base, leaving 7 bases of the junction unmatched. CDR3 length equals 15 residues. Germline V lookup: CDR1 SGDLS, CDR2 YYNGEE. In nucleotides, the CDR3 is TGTGCCAGCAGCGTAAGTGCGGGAGAGGGCAATGAGCAGTTCTTC. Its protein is CASSVSAGEGNEQFF.

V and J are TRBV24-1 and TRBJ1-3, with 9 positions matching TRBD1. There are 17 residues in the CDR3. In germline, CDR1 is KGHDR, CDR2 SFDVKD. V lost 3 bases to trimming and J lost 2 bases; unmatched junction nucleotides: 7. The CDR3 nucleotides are TGTGCCACCAGTGATGCCCCGGGACAGGGCCCTGGAAACACCATATATTTT. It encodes CATSDAPGQGPGNTIYF.

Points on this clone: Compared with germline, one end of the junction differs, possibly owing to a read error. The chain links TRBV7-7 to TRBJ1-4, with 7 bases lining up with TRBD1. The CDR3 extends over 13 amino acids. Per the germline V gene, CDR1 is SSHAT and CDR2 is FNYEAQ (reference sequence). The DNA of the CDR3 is TGTGCTAGCAGCTCCCGACAGGGTGAAAAACTGTTTTTT. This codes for CASSSRQGEKLFF.

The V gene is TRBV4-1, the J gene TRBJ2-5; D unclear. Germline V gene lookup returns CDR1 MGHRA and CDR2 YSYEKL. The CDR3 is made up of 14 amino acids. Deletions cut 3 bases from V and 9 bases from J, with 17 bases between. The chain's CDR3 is CASSQPSTTNAQYF. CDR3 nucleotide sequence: TGCGCCAGCAGCCAGCCCAGCACAACAAATGCCCAGTACTTC.

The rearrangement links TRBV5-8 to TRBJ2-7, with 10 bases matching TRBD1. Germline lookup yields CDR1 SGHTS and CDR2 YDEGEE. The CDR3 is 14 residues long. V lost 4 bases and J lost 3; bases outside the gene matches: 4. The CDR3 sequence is CASSLWTGGYEQYF. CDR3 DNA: TGTGCCAGCAGCCTTTGGACAGGGGGCTACGAGCAGTACTTC.

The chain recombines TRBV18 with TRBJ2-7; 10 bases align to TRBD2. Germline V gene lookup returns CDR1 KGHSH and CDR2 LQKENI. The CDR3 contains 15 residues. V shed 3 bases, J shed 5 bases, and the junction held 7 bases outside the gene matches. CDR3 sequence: CASSPGSGRVDEQYF. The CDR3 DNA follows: TGTGCCAGCTCACCGGGGAGCGGGAGGGTGGACGAGCAGTACTTC.

The CDR3 nucleotides read TGTGCCAGCAGGGTCACTACGACTAATGAAAAACTGTTTTTT. It translates to CASRVTTTNEKLFF. The chain couples TRBV2 to TRBJ1-4; D not certain. V dropped 6 bases and J dropped 2 bases, with 10 bases sitting between them. The V gene's germline CDR1 is SNHLY and CDR2 FYNNEI. The CDR3 is 14 residues long. The complete variable domain, with remaining parts taken from reference TRBV2 and TRBJ1-4, reads EPEVTQTPSHQVTQMGQEVILRCVPISNHLYFYWYRQILGQKVEFLVSFYNNEISEKSEIFDDQFSVERPDGSNFTLKIRSTKLEDSAMYFCASRVTTTNEKLFFGSGTQLSVL.

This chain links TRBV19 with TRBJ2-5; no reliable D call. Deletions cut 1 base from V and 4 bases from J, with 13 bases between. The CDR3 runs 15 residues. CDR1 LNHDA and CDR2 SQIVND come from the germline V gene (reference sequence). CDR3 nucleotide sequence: TGTGCCAGTAGTATAGGTGGCGCCGGGTTAGAGACCCAGTACTTC. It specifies CASSIGGAGLETQYF.

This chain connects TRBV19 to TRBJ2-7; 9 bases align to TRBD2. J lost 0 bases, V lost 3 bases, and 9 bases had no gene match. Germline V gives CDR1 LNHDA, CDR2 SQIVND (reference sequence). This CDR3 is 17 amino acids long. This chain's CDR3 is CASSIAGGWMSSYEQYF. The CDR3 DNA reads TGTGCCAGTAGTATTGCGGGAGGGTGGATGAGCTCCTACGAGCAGTACTTC.

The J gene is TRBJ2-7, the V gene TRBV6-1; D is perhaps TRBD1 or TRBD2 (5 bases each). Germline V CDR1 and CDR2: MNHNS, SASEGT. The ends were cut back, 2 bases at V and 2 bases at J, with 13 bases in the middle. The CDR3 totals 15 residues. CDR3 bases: TGTGCCAGCAGTGAAACGGGGCGCACTGCCTACGAGCAGTACTTC. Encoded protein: CASSETGRTAYEQYF.

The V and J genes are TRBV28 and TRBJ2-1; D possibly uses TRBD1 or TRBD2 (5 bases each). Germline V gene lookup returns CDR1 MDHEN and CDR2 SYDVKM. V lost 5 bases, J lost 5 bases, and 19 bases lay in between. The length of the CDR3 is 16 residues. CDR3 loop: CASSGAGALGHNEQFF. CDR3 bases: TGTGCCAGCAGTGGGGCCGGGGCGCTCGGGCACAATGAGCAGTTCTTC.

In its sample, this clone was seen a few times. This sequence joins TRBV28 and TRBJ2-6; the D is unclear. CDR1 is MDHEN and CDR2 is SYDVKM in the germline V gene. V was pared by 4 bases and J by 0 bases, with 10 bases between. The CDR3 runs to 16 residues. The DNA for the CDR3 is TGTGCCAGCAGTTCCCCGCAGAGCTCTGGGGCCAACGTCCTGACTTTC. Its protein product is CASSSPQSSGANVLTF.

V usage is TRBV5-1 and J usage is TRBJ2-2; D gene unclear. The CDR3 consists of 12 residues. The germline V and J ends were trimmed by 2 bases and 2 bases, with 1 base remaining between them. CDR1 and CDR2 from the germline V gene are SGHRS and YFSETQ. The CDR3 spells CASSFNTGELFF. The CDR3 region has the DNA TGCGCCAGCAGCTTTAACACCGGGGAGCTGTTTTTT. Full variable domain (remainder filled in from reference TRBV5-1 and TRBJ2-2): KAGVTQTPRYLIKTRGQQVTLSCSPISGHRSVSWYQQTPGQGLQFLFEYFSETQRNKGNFPGRFSGRQFSNSRSEMNVSTLELGDSALYLCASSFNTGELFFGEGSRLTVL.

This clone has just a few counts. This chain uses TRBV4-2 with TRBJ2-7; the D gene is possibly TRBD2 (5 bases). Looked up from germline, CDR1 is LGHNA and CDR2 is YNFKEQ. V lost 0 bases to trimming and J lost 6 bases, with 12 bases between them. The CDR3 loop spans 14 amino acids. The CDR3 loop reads CASSQDSGVGEQYF. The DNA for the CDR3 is TGTGCCAGCAGCCAAGATTCCGGGGTTGGCGAGCAGTACTTC.

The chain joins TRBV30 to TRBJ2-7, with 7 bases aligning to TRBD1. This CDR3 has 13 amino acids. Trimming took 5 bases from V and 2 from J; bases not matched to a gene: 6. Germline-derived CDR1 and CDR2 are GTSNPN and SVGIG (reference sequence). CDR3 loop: CAWGGQTTYEQYF. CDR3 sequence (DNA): TGTGCCTGGGGGGGACAGACCACCTACGAGCAGTACTTC. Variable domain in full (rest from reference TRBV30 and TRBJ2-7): SQTIHQWPATLVQPVGSPLSLECTVEGTSNPNLYWYRQAAGRGLQLLFYSVGIGQISSEVPQNLSASRPQDRQFILSSKKLLLSDSGFYLCAWGGQTTYEQYFGPGTRLTVT.

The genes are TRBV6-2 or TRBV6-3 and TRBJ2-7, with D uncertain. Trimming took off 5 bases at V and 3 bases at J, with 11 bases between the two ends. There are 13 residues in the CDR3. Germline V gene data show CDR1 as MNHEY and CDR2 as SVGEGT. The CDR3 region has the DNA TGTGCCAGCAGTGGCATGGGTGTCTACGAGCAGTACTTC. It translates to CASSGMGVYEQYF.

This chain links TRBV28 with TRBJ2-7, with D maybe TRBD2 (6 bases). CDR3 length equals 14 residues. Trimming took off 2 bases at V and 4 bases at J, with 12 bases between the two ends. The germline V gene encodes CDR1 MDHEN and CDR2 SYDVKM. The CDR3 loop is CASSLRAGLYEQYF. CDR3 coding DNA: TGTGCCAGCAGTTTAAGGGCGGGACTGTACGAGCAGTACTTC.

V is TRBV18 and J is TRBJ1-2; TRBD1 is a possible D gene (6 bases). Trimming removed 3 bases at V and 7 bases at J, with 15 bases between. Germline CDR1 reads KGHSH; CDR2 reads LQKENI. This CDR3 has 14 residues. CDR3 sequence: CASSPDSADRGYTF. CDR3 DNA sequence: TGTGCCAGCTCACCGGACAGCGCTGACCGTGGCTACACCTTC.

In DNA, the CDR3 is TGCGCCAGCAGTTCCGGGACATCAGCAACTAATGAAAAACTGTTTTTT. This sequence encodes CASSSGTSATNEKLFF. The V call is TRBV5-1, the J call TRBJ1-4, with TRBD1 as a possible D gene (6 bases). The CDR3 has 16 amino acids. Germline loops: CDR1 SGHRS, CDR2 YFSETQ. Deletions cut 5 bases from V and 0 bases from J, with 14 bases between.

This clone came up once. For the CDR3, the DNA is TGTGCCAGCAGTATACTAGCGGGAGTGGGAGAGCAGTACTTC. It codes for CASSILAGVGEQYF. The J gene is TRBJ2-7, the V gene TRBV27; TRBD2 matches at 11 bases. The germline gives CDR1 MNHEY, CDR2 SMNVEV (reference sequence). This CDR3 has 14 amino acids. V was clipped by 5 bases and J by 7 bases; unmatched bases: 7.